These 22 T cell receptor beta chains came from one sample sequenced in a study of T cells in Graves' hyperthyroidism and ophthalmopathy (dated 2019 in TCRdb). The method was multiplex PCR. Sequencing was performed on an Illumina HiSeq 2000. The TCR beta CDR3 regions were amplified from the RNA transcripts. The TCR CDR3 was subjected to a first round of RT-PCR using the HTBI primer set and the Qiagen OneStep RT-PCR kit. TCRdb's own reprocessing of the public reads used fastp at Q25 and MiXCR and kept productive beta chains. Rows merge per CDR3 protein into single entries with the most common DNA and genes. The sample has under 400,000 distinct CDR3 sequences on record, around 13% of them singletons. 11% of the sample lies in the top ten. Sequencing input: blood. The receptor source for this set is a woman aged 55-69 years with Graves' hyperthyroidism.

This clonotype was seen ten or more times. The J gene is TRBJ2-7, the V gene TRBV7-2; 8 bases map to TRBD2. V gave up 1 base and J gave up 0 bases; unmatched junction bases: 8. The CDR3 runs 17 residues. Per germline, CDR1 SGHTA and CDR2 FQGNSA. CDR3 sequence reads: CASSLVGAGTSSYEQYF. The CDR3 bases are TGTGCCAGCAGCTTAGTGGGGGCCGGGACTAGCTCCTACGAGCAGTACTTC.

Ten or more counts support this clonotype. The chain carries TRBV11-3 and TRBJ2-1, with 7 bases matching TRBD2. The CDR3 is 17 amino acids. Per germline, CDR1 SGHNT and CDR2 YENEEA. The V segment lost 0 bases and the J segment 4 bases; nucleotides outside the gene matches: 9. CDR3 DNA sequence: TGTGCCAGCAGCTTAGAATTGTCTGGGAGGGGTTACAATGAGCAGTTCTTC. Amino acids: CASSLELSGRGYNEQFF.

At least ten counts were recorded for this clonotype. The V gene is TRBV2, the J gene TRBJ2-1; the match to TRBD1 covers 7 bases. The V segment lost 7 bases and the J segment 3 bases; nucleotides outside the gene matches: 15. Germline CDR1 is SNHLY and CDR2 is FYNNEI. CDR3 size: 17 residues. CDR3 coding DNA: TGTGCCAGCATCGCCCGTGCAGGGGGAGTCCGCTACAATGAGCAGTTCTTC. Translating it yields CASIARAGGVRYNEQFF.

This clonotype has a handful of counts. The V and J genes are TRBV12-5 and TRBJ1-3; possible D gene TRBD1, 6 bases. The ends were cut back, 2 bases at V and 4 bases at J, with 15 bases in the middle. This CDR3 spans 16 amino acids. Looked up from germline, CDR1 is LGHNT and CDR2 is FRNRAP. The CDR3 loop reads CASGLLGTFAGNTIYF. CDR3 DNA sequence: TGTGCTAGTGGTTTGCTCGGGACATTCGCGGGAAACACCATATATTTT.

This clonotype was picked up many times. V is TRBV6-2 or TRBV6-3 and J is TRBJ1-5; D uncertain. Germline lookup yields CDR1 MNHEY and CDR2 SVGEGT. The CDR3 totals 15 residues. The V and J ends lost 4 bases and 6 bases respectively, with 16 bases between them. The CDR3 bases are TGTGCCAGCAGTTTCGCTTTGGGAGAGGTTCAGCCCCAGCATTTT. It is translated as CASSFALGEVQPQHF.

The table lists this clonotype with many counts. This rearrangement joins TRBV7-9 to TRBJ2-1, with 8 bases that match TRBD2. CDR1 and CDR2 (germline): SEHNR, FQNEAQ (reference sequence). The CDR3 covers 21 residues. J gave up 0 bases and V 4 bases, and 20 bases lay outside the gene matches. CDR3 residues: CASSSRAGGIQLPSSYNEQFF. The CDR3 coding sequence is TGTGCCAGCAGCTCTAGGGCGGGGGGAATACAATTGCCGAGCTCCTACAATGAGCAGTTCTTC.

The chain combines TRBV2 with TRBJ2-2; 10 nucleotides line up with TRBD1. CDR1 and CDR2 (germline): SNHLY, FYNNEI. Losses at the gene ends were 6 bases for V and 4 bases for J; bases not matched to a gene: 5. The CDR3 is 15 amino acids. In DNA form, the CDR3 reads TGTGCCAGCAGATTGGGACAGGGGATCACCGGGGAGCTGTTTTTT. Amino acid sequence: CASRLGQGITGELFF.

The V and J genes are TRBV18 and TRBJ2-1; 16 bases fit TRBD2. Trimming took 3 bases from V and 4 from J; bases not matched to a gene: 9. Germline V lookup: CDR1 KGHSH, CDR2 LQKENI. The CDR3 runs 19 residues. The CDR3 DNA follows: TGTGCCAGCTCACCTTCTCCGGGACTAGCGGGAGGGGATTACAATGAGCAGTTCTTC. This translates into CASSPSPGLAGGDYNEQFF.

With regard to this clonotype: A much more abundant neighbour one base away suggests this may be a read error. The rearrangement joins TRBV30 to TRBJ1-2; maybe TRBD1 (6 bases). Trimming removed 0 bases from V and 7 bases from J, with 9 bases in between. Germline-derived CDR1 and CDR2 are GTSNPN and SVGIG (reference sequence). There are 12 residues in the CDR3. The CDR3 nucleotides read TGTGCCTGGAGTGTGGACAGCTGTGGCTACACCTTC. Translation gives CAWSVDSCGYTF.

This clonotype was observed a few times. The V and J genes are TRBV12-3 or TRBV12-4 and TRBJ2-5, with 8 bases identical to TRBD2. The length of the CDR3 is 11 residues. Trimming removed 7 bases from V and 14 bases from J; junction bases left unmatched: 9. The CDR3 is CASTRGLGFYF. CDR3 in DNA: TGTGCCAGCACCCGGGGACTAGGTTTTTACTTC.

The chain has TRBV2 and TRBJ2-3; TRBD2 matches at 13 bases. There are 17 residues in the CDR3. The V segment lost 6 bases and the J segment 3 bases; nucleotides outside the gene matches: 9. Germline V gene data show CDR1 as SNHLY and CDR2 as FYNNEI. The CDR3 region is CASSRGLAGVGTDTQYF. The CDR3 nucleotides are TGTGCCAGCAGCCGCGGACTAGCGGGAGTGGGTACAGATACGCAGTATTTT.

This clonotype was observed at least ten times. The chain recombines TRBV9 with TRBJ2-3; D might be TRBD2 (6 bases). The germline CDR1 and CDR2 sequences are SGDLS and YYNGEE. The CDR3 length is 15 residues. The V end was cut by 3 bases, the J end by 2 bases, with 13 bases between. The chain's CDR3 is CASSGTSIYTDTQYF. DNA of the CDR3: TGTGCCAGCAGCGGAACTAGCATTTACACAGATACGCAGTATTTT.

This clonotype was observed many times. The V gene is TRBV29-1, the J gene TRBJ1-1, with a tentative D call TRBD1 (5 bases). The V end was cut by 3 bases, the J end by 1 base, with 9 bases between. This CDR3 comprises 13 residues. Germline CDR1 SQVTM, CDR2 ANQGSEA. CDR3 amino acids: CSVEPGGNTEAFF. Written as DNA, the CDR3 is TGCAGCGTTGAGCCCGGGGGGAACACTGAAGCTTTCTTT. The complete variable domain, with remaining parts taken from reference TRBV29-1 and TRBJ1-1, reads SAVISQKPSRDICQRGTSLTIQCQVDSQVTMMFWYRQQPGQSLTLIATANQGSEATYESGFVIDKFPISRPNLTFSTLTVSNMSPEDSSIYLCSVEPGGNTEAFFGQGTRLTVV.

This clonotype was detected a few times. The chain carries TRBV7-6 and TRBJ1-1; 9 bases are a match to TRBD1. CDR1 and CDR2 (germline): SGHVS, FNYEAQ. There are 14 residues in the CDR3. V shed 5 bases, J shed 5 bases, and the junction held 6 bases outside the gene matches. CDR3 DNA sequence: TGTGCCAGCAGCGTACAGGGGGCGCGGACTGAAGCTTTCTTT. Amino acid sequence: CASSVQGARTEAFF.

The chain employs TRBV7-2 and TRBJ2-7; D is unclear. The CDR3 runs to 12 residues. The germline V and J ends were trimmed by 5 bases and 4 bases, with 9 bases remaining between them. From germline, CDR1 is SGHTA and CDR2 FQGNSA. The CDR3 coding sequence is TGTGCCAGCAGCCCAGTCCATTACGAGCAGTACTTC. This sequence encodes CASSPVHYEQYF.

This clonotype was detected ten times or more. The CDR3 nucleotides read TGCAGTGCTAGCTACATGAACACTGAAGCTTTCTTT. Amino acids: CSASYMNTEAFF. The V and J genes are TRBV20-1 and TRBJ1-1; D is unresolved. Germline CDR1 and CDR2: DFQATT and SNEGSKA (reference sequence). The CDR3 consists of 12 residues. Trimming left V 3 bases short and J 0 bases short, with 5 bases between.

In its sample, this clonotype was seen many times. V gene TRBV2 combines with J gene TRBJ2-1; 8 bases match TRBD2. V was pared by 6 bases and J by 5 bases, with 9 bases of the junction left unmatched. Per the germline V gene, CDR1 is SNHLY and CDR2 is FYNNEI. The CDR3 has 15 amino acids. CDR3 sequence reads: CASSRTSQLNNEQFF. In nucleotides, the CDR3 is TGTGCCAGCAGCCGGACTAGCCAGTTAAACAATGAGCAGTTCTTC.

The genes are TRBV7-9 and TRBJ2-1, with D perhaps TRBD1 or TRBD2 (6 bases each). The CDR3 totals 14 residues. From germline, CDR1 is SEHNR and CDR2 FQNEAQ (reference sequence). Deletions cut 4 bases from V and 8 bases from J, with 15 bases between. CDR3 bases: TGTGCCAGCAGCTCCGGGGGCAGGGACCATGAGCAGTTCTTC. Translation gives CASSSGGRDHEQFF.

This clonotype was observed at least ten times. This chain connects TRBV6-1 to TRBJ2-1; D uncertain. Germline lookup yields CDR1 MNHNS and CDR2 SASEGT. V lost 11 bases and J lost 0, with 17 bases in between. The CDR3 extends over 15 amino acids. In nucleotides, the CDR3 is TGTGCCTCGAATAGAGGTGGTAGCTCCTACAATGAGCAGTTCTTC. It specifies CASNRGGSSYNEQFF.

The chain combines TRBV6-1 with TRBJ1-2, with 7 bases lining up with TRBD1. Germline-derived CDR1 and CDR2 are MNHNS and SASEGT. J lost 1 base, V lost 6 bases, and 2 bases had no gene match. The CDR3 totals 13 residues. The CDR3 bases are TGTGCCAGCAGGCGGGACAGTAACTATGGCTACACCTTC. It codes for CASRRDSNYGYTF.

This clonotype was seen ten or more times. The rearrangement uses TRBV20-1 and TRBJ2-3; possibly TRBD2 for D (6 bases). Trimming shortened V by 2 bases and J by 5 bases, and 11 bases separated the two germline ends. This CDR3 comprises 13 residues. Germline V gene data show CDR1 as DFQATT and CDR2 as SNEGSKA (reference sequence). In nucleotides, the CDR3 is TGCAGTGCTAGACCTAGCGTTGGAGATACGCAGTATTTT. Translating gives CSARPSVGDTQYF.

This clonotype was detected many times. The gene calls are TRBV20-1 and TRBJ2-5; D uncertain. V lost 2 bases and J 1 base, leaving 14 bases between the germline ends. This CDR3 is built from 15 residues. Per the germline V gene, CDR1 is DFQATT and CDR2 is SNEGSKA (reference sequence). CDR3 residues: CSARPPGRFQETQYF. CDR3 in DNA: TGCAGTGCTAGACCCCCCGGCCGATTCCAAGAGACCCAGTACTTC.